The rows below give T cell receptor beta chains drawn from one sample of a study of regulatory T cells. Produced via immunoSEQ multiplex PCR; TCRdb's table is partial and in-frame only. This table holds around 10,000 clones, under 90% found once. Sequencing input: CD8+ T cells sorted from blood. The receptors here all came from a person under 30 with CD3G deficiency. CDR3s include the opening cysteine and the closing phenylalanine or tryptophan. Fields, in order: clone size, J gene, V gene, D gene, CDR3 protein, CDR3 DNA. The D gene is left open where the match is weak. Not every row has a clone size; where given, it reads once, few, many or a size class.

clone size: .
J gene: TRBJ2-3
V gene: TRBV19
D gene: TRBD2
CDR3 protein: CASSSGTSLSDTQYF
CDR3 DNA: TGTGCCAGTAGTTCCGGGACTAGTTTATCAGATACGCAGTATTTT

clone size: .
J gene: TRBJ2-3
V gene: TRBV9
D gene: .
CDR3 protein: CASSVGGSSTDTQYF
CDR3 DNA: TGTGCCAGCAGCGTCGGAGGGAGTAGCACAGATACGCAGTATTTT

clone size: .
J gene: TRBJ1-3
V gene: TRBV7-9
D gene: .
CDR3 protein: CASSPTGNTIYF
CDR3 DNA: TGTGCCAGCAGCCCTACTGGAAACACCATATATTTT

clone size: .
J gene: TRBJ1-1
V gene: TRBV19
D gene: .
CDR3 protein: CASSTGGENTEAFF
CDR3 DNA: TGTGCCAGTAGTACGGGCGGAGAGAACACTGAAGCTTTCTTT

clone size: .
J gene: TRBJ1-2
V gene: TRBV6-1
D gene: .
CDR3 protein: CASSPRGPFNGYTF
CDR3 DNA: TGTGCCAGCAGTCCGAGGGGACCGTTCAATGGCTACACCTTC

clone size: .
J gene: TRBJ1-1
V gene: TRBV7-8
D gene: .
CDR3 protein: CASSPRGDLEPEAFF
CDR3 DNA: TGTGCCAGCAGCCCTAGGGGGGATTTGGAACCTGAAGCTTTCTTT

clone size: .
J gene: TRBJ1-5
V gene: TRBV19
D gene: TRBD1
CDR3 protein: CASSLGQGAWQPQHF
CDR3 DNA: TGTGCCAGTAGCCTGGGACAGGGGGCTTGGCAGCCCCAGCATTTT

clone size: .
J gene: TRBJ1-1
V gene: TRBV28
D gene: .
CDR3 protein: CASSGTKSAYTEAFF
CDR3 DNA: TGTGCCAGCAGCGGGACCAAGTCAGCGTACACTGAAGCTTTCTTT

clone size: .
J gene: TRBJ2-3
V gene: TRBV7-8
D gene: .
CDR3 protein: CASSLTLPDDTQYF
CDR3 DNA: TGTGCCAGCAGCTTAACCTTGCCAGACGATACGCAGTATTTT

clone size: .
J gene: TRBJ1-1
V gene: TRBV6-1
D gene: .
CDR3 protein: CASSTWGWNTEAFF
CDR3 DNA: TGTGCCAGCTCCACATGGGGGTGGAACACTGAAGCTTTCTTT

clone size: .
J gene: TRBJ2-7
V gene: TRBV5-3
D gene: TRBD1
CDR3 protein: CARSSCETGLDEQYF
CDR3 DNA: TGTGCCAGAAGCTCGTGCGAGACAGGGCTGGACGAGCAGTACTTC

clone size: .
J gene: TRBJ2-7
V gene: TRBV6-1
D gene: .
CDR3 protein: CASSLRLAYEQYF
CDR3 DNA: TGTGCCAGCAGCTTAAGACTAGCCTACGAGCAGTACTTC

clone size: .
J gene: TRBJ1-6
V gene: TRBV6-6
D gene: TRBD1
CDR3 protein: CASSSFGQGSSPLHF
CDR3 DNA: TGTGCCAGCAGTTCGTTCGGACAGGGAAGTTCACCCCTCCACTTT

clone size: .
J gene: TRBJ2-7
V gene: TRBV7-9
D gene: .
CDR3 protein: CASSSGTNEQYF
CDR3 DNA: TGTGCCAGCAGCTCGGGGACCAACGAGCAGTACTTC

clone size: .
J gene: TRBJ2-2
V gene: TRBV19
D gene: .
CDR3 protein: CASSPRGTGELFF
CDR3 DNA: TGTGCCAGTAGTCCCCGGGGCACCGGGGAGCTGTTTTTT

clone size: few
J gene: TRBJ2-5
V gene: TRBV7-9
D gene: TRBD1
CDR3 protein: CASSRGTGGLETQYF
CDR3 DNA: TGTGCCAGCAGCCGAGGGACAGGGGGTTTGGAGACCCAGTACTTC

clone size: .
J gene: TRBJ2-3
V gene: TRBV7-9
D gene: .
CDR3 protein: CASSLWWGDSTDTQYF
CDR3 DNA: TGTGCCAGCAGCTTATGGTGGGGAGACTCCACAGATACGCAGTATTTT

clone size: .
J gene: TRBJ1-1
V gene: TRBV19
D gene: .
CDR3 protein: CASSFRGRSTEAFF
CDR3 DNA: TGTGCCAGTAGTTTCAGGGGACGGAGCACTGAAGCTTTCTTT

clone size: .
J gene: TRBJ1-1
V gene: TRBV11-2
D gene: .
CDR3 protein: CASSSLPTTEAFF
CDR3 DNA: TGTGCCAGCAGCTCCTTACCCACCACTGAAGCTTTCTTT

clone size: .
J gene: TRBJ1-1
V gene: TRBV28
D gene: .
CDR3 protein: CASSFHGANTEAFF
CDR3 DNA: TGTGCCAGCAGTTTCCATGGGGCGAACACTGAAGCTTTCTTT

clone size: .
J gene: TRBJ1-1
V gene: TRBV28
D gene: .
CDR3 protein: CASSLGGGTEAFF
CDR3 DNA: TGTGCCAGCAGTTTAGGAGGGGGCACTGAAGCTTTCTTT

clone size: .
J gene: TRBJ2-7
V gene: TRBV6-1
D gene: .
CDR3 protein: CASSDLREGVYEQYF
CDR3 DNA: TGTGCCAGCAGTGACCTCAGGGAAGGGGTCTACGAGCAGTACTTC

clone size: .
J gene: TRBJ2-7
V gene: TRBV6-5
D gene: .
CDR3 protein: CARNSTGSYEQYF
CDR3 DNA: TGTGCCAGAAATTCGACAGGCTCCTACGAGCAGTACTTC

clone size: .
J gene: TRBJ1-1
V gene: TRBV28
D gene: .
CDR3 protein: CASSEPLHRGNTEAFF
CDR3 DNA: TGTGCCAGCAGTGAACCACTTCATCGCGGGAACACTGAAGCTTTCTTT

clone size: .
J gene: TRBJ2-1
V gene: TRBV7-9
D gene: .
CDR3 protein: CASSLGENNEQFF
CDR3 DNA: TGTGCCAGCAGCTTGGGTGAGAACAATGAGCAGTTCTTC

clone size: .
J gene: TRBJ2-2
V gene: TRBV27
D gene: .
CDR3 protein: CASRPGLNTGELFF
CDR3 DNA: TGTGCCAGCAGGCCCGGACTAAACACCGGGGAGCTGTTTTTT

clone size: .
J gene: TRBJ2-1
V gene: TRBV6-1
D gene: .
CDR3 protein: CASSLVTRDEQFF
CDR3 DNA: TGTGCCAGCAGCTTAGTTACTAGAGATGAGCAGTTCTTC

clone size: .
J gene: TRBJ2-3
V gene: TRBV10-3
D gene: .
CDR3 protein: CAIGSGDTQYF
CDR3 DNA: TGTGCCATCGGGTCCGGGGATACGCAGTATTTT

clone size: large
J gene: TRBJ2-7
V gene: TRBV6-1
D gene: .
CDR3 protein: CASSEDSPRLWAYEQYF
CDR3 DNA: TGTGCCAGCAGTGAGGACTCCCCTCGCCTCTGGGCCTACGAGCAGTACTTC

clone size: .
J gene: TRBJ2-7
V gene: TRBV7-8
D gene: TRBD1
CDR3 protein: CASSLGTGVTLEQYF
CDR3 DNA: TGTGCCAGCAGCTTAGGGACAGGGGTTACGCTCGAGCAGTACTTC

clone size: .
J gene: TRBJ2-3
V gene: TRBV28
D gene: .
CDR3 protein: CASSLGAGRTDTQYF
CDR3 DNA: TGTGCCAGCAGCCTCGGCGCGGGACGAACAGATACGCAGTATTTT

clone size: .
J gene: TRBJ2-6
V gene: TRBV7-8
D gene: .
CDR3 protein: CASSFPGEGGANVLTF
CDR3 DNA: TGTGCCAGCAGCTTCCCTGGGGAAGGTGGGGCCAACGTCCTGACTTTC

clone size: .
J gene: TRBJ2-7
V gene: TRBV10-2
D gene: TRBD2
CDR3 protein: CASSVAGEYDEQYF
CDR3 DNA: TGCGCCAGCAGTGTAGCGGGAGAGTACGACGAGCAGTACTTC

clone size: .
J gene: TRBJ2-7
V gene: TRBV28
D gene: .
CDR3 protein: CATRFRGGTYEQYF
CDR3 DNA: TGTGCCACCCGCTTCAGGGGGGGCACCTACGAGCAGTACTTC

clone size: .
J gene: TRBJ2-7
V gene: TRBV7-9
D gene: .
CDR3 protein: CASSKPGDYEQYF
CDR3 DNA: TGTGCCAGCAGTAAGCCGGGGGATTACGAGCAGTACTTC

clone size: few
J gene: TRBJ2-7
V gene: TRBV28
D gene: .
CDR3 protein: CASSFWTGEQYF
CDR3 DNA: TGTGCCAGCAGTTTCTGGACTGGGGAGCAGTACTTC

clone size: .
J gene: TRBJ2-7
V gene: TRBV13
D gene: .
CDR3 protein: CASSLGDRPYEQYF
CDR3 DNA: TGTGCCAGCAGCTTAGGGGACAGACCGTACGAGCAGTACTTC

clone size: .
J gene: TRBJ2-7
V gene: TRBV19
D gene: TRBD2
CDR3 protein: CASSTGTSGSPHEQYF
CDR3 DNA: TGTGCCAGTAGTACGGGCACTAGCGGGAGTCCCCACGAGCAGTACTTC

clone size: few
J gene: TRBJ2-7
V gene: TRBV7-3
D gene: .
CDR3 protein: CASSLGPMLAASYEQYF
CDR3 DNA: TGTGCCAGCAGCTTAGGCCCAATGCTAGCCGCCTCCTACGAGCAGTACTTC

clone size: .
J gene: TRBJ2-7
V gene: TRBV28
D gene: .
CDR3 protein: CASRDRGSSYEQYF
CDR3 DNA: TGTGCCAGCAGGGATAGGGGGAGCTCCTACGAGCAGTACTTC

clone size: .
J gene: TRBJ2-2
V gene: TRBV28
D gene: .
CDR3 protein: CASSLSGRRTGELFF
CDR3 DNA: TGTGCCAGCAGTTTATCAGGTAGACGCACCGGGGAGCTGTTTTTT

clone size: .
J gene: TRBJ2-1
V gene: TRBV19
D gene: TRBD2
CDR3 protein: CASSLRSGTEQFF
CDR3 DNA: TGTGCCAGTAGTCTAAGGAGCGGGACTGAGCAGTTCTTC

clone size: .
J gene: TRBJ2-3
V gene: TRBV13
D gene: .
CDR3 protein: CASSAGADTQYF
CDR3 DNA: TGTGCCAGCAGCGCCGGAGCAGATACGCAGTATTTT

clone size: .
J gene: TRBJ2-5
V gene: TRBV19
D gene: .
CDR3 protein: CATRDAGRTQYF
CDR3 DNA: TGTGCCACCAGGGACGCCGGTCGGACCCAGTACTTC

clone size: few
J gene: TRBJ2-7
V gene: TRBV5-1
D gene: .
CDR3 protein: CASSLAGTPLHEQYF
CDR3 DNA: TGCGCCAGCAGCTTGGCCGGGACACCTCTGCACGAGCAGTACTTC

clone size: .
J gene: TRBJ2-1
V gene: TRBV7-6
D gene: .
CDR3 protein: CASSPIGALEQFF
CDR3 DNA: TGTGCCAGCAGCCCCATTGGGGCCTTGGAGCAGTTCTTC

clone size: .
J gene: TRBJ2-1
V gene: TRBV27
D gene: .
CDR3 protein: CASSSSGTYNEQFF
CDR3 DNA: TGTGCCAGCAGTTCCTCCGGGACCTACAATGAGCAGTTCTTC